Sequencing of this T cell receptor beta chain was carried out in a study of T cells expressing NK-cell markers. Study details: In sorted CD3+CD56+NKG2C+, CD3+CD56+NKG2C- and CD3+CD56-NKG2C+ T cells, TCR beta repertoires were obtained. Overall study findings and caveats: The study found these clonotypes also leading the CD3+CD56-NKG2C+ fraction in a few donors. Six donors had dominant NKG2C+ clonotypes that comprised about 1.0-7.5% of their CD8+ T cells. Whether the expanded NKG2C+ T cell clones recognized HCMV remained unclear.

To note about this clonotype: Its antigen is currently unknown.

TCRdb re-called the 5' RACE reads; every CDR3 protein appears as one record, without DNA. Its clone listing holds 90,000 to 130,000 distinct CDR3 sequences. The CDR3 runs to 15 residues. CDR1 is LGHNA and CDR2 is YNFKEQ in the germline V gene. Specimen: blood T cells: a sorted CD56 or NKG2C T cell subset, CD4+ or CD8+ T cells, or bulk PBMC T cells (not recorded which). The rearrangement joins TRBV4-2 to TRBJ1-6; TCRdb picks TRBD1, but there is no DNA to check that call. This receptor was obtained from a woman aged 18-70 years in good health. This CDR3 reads CASSQEGGADSPLHF.